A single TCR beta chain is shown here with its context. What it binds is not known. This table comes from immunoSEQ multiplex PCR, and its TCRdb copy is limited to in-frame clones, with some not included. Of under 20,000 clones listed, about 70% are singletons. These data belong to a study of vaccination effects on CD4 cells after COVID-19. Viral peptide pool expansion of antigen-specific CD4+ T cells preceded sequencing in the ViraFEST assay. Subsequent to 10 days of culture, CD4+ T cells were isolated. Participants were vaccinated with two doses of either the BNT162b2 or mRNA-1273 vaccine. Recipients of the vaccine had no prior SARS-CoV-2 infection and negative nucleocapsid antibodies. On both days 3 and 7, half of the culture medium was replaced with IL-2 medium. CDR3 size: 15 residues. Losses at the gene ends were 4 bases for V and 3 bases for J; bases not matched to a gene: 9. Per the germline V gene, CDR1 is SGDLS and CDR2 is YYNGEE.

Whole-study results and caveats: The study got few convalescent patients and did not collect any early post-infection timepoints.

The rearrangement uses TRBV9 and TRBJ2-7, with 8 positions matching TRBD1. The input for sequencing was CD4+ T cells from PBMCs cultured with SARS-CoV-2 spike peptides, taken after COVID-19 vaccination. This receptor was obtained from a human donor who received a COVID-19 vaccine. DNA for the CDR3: TGTGCCAGCAGCCCCGCCCTGACAGGGGACTACGAGCAGTACTTC. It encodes CASSPALTGDYEQYF.